Below, 17 T cell receptor beta chains from the same sample are listed, as sequenced in a study of blood T cell repertoires in COVID-19. Assay used: immunoSEQ multiplex PCR; TCRdb lists only in-frame clones, some missing. The table shows over 110,000 clones, with approximately 89% occurring only once. The sequencing input was peripheral blood. The receptors derive from a human donor in a cohort sampled during active COVID-19.

This chain connects TRBV5-4 to TRBJ2-1, with 10 bases matching TRBD1. The J segment lost 2 bases and the V segment lost 4 bases, leaving 3 bases of the junction unmatched. CDR1 is SGHNT and CDR2 is YYREEE in the germline V gene (reference sequence). The CDR3 covers 15 residues. CDR3 sequence reads: CASSGGTGAYNEQFF. The CDR3 DNA sequence: TGTGCCAGCAGCGGCGGGACAGGGGCCTACAATGAGCAGTTCTTC.

This chain connects TRBV7-8 to TRBJ1-5; TRBD1 matches 10 bases. The CDR3 consists of 15 residues. Germline V gives CDR1 SGHVS, CDR2 FQNEAQ. Germline trimming cut 4 bases from V and 5 bases from J; bases unmatched to any gene: 5. The CDR3 region is CASSSGQGRDQPQHF. CDR3 DNA: TGTGCCAGCAGCTCGGGACAGGGGCGGGATCAGCCCCAGCATTTT.

This chain links TRBV10-3 with TRBJ2-5, with D possibly TRBD2 on 5 matching bases. In germline, CDR1 is ENHRY, CDR2 SYGVKD. The CDR3 contains 15 residues. The V end was cut by 4 bases, the J end by 2 bases, with 14 bases between. The CDR3 reads CAISGGVALQETQYF. Written as DNA, the CDR3 is TGTGCCATCAGTGGGGGAGTAGCGTTGCAAGAGACCCAGTACTTC.

The chain combines TRBV6-6 with TRBJ1-1; a possible D gene is TRBD1 (5 bases). Germline V gene sequence: CDR1 MNHNY, CDR2 SVGAGI (reference sequence). The CDR3 runs 12 residues. Trimming took off 2 bases at V and 10 bases at J, with 11 bases between the two ends. Here the CDR3 DNA reads TGTGCCAGCAGTTACGGGGACGGGGGAGCTTTCTTT. Its protein product is CASSYGDGGAFF.

The chain couples TRBV7-8 to TRBJ2-7, with TRBD1 matching over 8 bases. Germline loops: CDR1 SGHVS, CDR2 FQNEAQ. J gave up 6 bases and V 7 bases, and 14 bases lay outside the gene matches. The CDR3 runs to 15 residues. CDR3 DNA: TGTGCCAGCATCCAAGACCTTTCAGGGGGCCGCGAGCAGTACTTC. Translation gives CASIQDLSGGREQYF.

V is TRBV19 and J is TRBJ2-1; 9 bases are a match to TRBD1. This CDR3 spans 15 amino acids. V shed 4 bases, J shed 2 bases, and the junction held 3 bases outside the gene matches. Germline V lookup: CDR1 LNHDA, CDR2 SQIVND (reference sequence). CDR3 region: CASSTTGGPYNEQFF. CDR3 sequence (DNA): TGTGCCAGTAGTACTACAGGGGGCCCCTACAATGAGCAGTTCTTC.

For this clone: Its ends do not fully match the called genes, so a read error is possible. This chain connects TRBV6-5 to TRBJ1-1; perhaps TRBD1 as D (6 bases). The length of the CDR3 is 13 residues. Germline V gene sequence: CDR1 MNHEY, CDR2 SVGAGI. This CDR3 reads CASRNTGNAEAFF. The CDR3 region has the DNA TGTGCCAGCAGAAACACAGGGAACGCTGAAGCTTTCTTT.

There are a few counts of this clone. The CDR3 sequence: CAISEGGGFGQPQHF. CDR3 DNA sequence: TGTGCCATCAGTGAAGGAGGAGGTTTCGGTCAGCCCCAGCATTTT. V usage is TRBV10-3 and J usage is TRBJ1-5; the D is unclear. Trimming cost V 3 bases and J 6 bases, with 15 bases left between them. CDR3 length: 15 amino acids. Germline V lookup: CDR1 ENHRY, CDR2 SYGVKD.

The chain recombines TRBV19 with TRBJ2-5, with D possibly TRBD2 on 6 matching bases. The V gene's germline CDR1 is LNHDA and CDR2 SQIVND (reference sequence). This CDR3 spans 14 amino acids. The V and J ends lost 3 bases and 1 base respectively, with 9 bases between them. In DNA form, the CDR3 reads TGTGCCAGTAGTATCCCGGGGGTCCAAGAGACCCAGTACTTC. It specifies CASSIPGVQETQYF.

This clone has more than one count but fewer than ten. V and J are TRBV6-1 and TRBJ2-7, with D unresolved. The CDR3 totals 11 residues. V lost 1 base to trimming and J lost 6 bases, with 4 bases between them. CDR1 is MNHNS and CDR2 is SASEGT in the germline V gene. DNA of the CDR3: TGTGCCAGCAGTGAAGTCGGCGAGCAGTACTTC. Encoded protein: CASSEVGEQYF.

The gene calls are TRBV27 and TRBJ2-6; 8 positions match TRBD1. V gave up 5 bases and J gave up 0 bases; unmatched junction bases: 12. This CDR3 has 19 amino acids. From germline, CDR1 is MNHEY and CDR2 SMNVEV (reference sequence). The CDR3 spells CASSPLGTGIASGANVLTF. The DNA of the CDR3 is TGTGCCAGCAGTCCCCTCGGGACAGGAATCGCCTCTGGGGCCAACGTCCTGACTTTC.

V is TRBV7-6 and J is TRBJ2-1, with D perhaps TRBD2 (5 bases). The CDR3 has 13 residues. Trimming took off 5 bases at V and 3 bases at J, with 8 bases between the two ends. Germline V gives CDR1 SGHVS, CDR2 FNYEAQ. CDR3 in amino acids: CASSPRDYNEQFF. CDR3 sequence (DNA): TGTGCCAGCAGCCCCCGGGACTACAATGAGCAGTTCTTC.

The chain employs TRBV7-9 and TRBJ1-1; D unresolved. The germline V gene encodes CDR1 SEHNR and CDR2 FQNEAQ (reference sequence). V gave up 5 bases and J gave up 1 base, with 14 bases separating them. The CDR3 contains 15 residues. The CDR3 loop is CASSEVAGTNTEAFF. Written as DNA, the CDR3 is TGTGCCAGCAGCGAGGTTGCGGGCACGAACACTGAAGCTTTCTTT. Filled out from reference TRBV7-9 and TRBJ1-1, the complete variable domain reads DTGVSQNPRHKITKRGQNVTFRCDPISEHNRLYWYRQTLGQGPEFLTYFQNEAQLEKSRLLSDRFSAERPKGSFSTLEIQRTEQGDSAMYLCASSEVAGTNTEAFFGQGTRLTVV.

V is TRBV18 and J is TRBJ2-1; TRBD2 matches at 11 bases. The V gene end was trimmed by 4 bases and the J gene end by 7 bases; junction bases not matched to a gene: 6. Per germline, CDR1 KGHSH and CDR2 LQKENI. This CDR3 has 15 amino acids. The CDR3 nucleotides are TGTGCCAGCTCACGGGCTAGCGGGGGGCGAAATGAGCAGTTCTTC. As protein: CASSRASGGRNEQFF. Filled out from reference TRBV18 and TRBJ2-1, the complete variable domain reads NAGVMQNPRHLVRRRGQEARLRCSPMKGHSHVYWYRQLPEEGLKFMVYLQKENIIDESGMPKERFSAEFPKEGPSILRIQQVVRGDSAAYFCASSRASGGRNEQFFGPGTRLTVL.

The chain couples TRBV28 to TRBJ1-5; TRBD1 is a possible D gene (6 bases). From germline, CDR1 is MDHEN and CDR2 SYDVKM. V lost 3 bases and J 3 bases, leaving 9 bases between the germline ends. The CDR3 contains 14 residues. CDR3 loop: CASSLGAYNQPQHF. CDR3 in DNA: TGTGCCAGCAGTTTGGGGGCCTACAATCAGCCCCAGCATTTT.

This clone was recorded only once. V is TRBV7-2 and J is TRBJ2-3; perhaps TRBD1 as D (6 bases). The CDR3 is made up of 12 amino acids. The germline CDR1 and CDR2 sequences are SGHTA and FQGNSA. V was trimmed by 6 bases and J by 4 bases, leaving 8 bases between them. As DNA, the CDR3 is TGTGCCAGCAGAAAGGGGGCAGATACGCAGTATTTT. Encoded protein: CASRKGADTQYF.

The chain uses TRBV3-1 (or the pseudogene TRBV3-2) and TRBJ2-3; 10 bases are shared with TRBD2. This CDR3 region has 15 residues. Losses at the gene ends were 4 bases for V and 1 base for J; bases not matched to a gene: 2. The germline V gene encodes CDR1 LGHDT and CDR2 YNNKEL (reference sequence). As DNA, the CDR3 is TGTGCCAGCAGCCCTAGCGGGGGTCGCACAGATACGCAGTATTTT. It is translated as CASSPSGGRTDTQYF.